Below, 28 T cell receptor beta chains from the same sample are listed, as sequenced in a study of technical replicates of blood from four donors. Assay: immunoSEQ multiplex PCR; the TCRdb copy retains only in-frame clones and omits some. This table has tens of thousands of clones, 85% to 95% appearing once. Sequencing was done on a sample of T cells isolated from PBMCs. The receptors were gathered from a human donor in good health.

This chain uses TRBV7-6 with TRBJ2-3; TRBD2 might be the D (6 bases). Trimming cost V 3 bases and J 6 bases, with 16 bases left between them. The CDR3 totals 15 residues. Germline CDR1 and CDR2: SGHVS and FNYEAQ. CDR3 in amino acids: CASSFGDLKSDTQYF. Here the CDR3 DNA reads TGTGCCAGCAGCTTTGGGGACTTAAAGAGCGATACGCAGTATTTT.

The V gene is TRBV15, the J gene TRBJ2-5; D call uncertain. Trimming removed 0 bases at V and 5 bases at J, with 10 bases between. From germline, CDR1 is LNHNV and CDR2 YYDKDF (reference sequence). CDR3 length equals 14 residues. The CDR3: CATSRDSGVETQYF. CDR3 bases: TGTGCCACCAGCAGAGATTCAGGCGTGGAGACCCAGTACTTC. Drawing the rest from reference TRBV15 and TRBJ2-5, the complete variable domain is DAMVIQNPRYQVTQFGKPVTLSCSQTLNHNVMYWYQQKSSQAPKLLFHYYDKDFNNEADTPDNFQSRRPNTSFCFLDIRSPGLGDTAMYLCATSRDSGVETQYFGPGTRLLVL.

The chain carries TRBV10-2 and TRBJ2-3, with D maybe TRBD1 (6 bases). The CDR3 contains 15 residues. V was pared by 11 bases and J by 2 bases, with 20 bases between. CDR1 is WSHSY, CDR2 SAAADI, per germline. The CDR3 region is CASGVQGAFTDTQYF. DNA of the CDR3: TGCGCCTCAGGGGTACAGGGAGCTTTCACAGATACGCAGTATTTT.

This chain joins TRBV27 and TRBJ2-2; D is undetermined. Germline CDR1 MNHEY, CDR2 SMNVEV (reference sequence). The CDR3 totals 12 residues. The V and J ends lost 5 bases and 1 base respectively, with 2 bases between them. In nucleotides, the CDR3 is TGTGCCAGCAGTCAGAACACCGGGGAGCTGTTTTTT. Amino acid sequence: CASSQNTGELFF.

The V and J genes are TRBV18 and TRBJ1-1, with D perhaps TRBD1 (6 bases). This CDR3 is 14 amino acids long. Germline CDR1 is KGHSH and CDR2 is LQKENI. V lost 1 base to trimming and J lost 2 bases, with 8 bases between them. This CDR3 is CASSPQGENTEAFF. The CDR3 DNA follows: TGTGCCAGCTCACCACAGGGGGAAAACACTGAAGCTTTCTTT.

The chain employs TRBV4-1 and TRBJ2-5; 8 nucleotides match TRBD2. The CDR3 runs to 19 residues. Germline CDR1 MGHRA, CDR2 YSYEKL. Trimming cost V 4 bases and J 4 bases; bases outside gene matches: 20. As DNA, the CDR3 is TGCGCCAGCAGCCCCCTAGGACTAGCCGGAGATATTCCGCGAGAGACCCAGTACTTC. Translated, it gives CASSPLGLAGDIPRETQYF.

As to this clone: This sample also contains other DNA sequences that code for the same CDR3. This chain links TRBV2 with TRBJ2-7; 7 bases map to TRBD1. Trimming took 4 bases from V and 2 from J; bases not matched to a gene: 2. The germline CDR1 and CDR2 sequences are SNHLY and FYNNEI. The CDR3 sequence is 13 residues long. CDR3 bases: TGTGCCAGCAGTGCAGGGACAGCCTACGAGCAGTACTTC. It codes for CASSAGTAYEQYF. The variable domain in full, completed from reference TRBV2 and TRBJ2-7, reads EPEVTQTPSHQVTQMGQEVILRCVPISNHLYFYWYRQILGQKVEFLVSFYNNEISEKSEIFDDQFSVERPDGSNFTLKIRSTKLEDSAMYFCASSAGTAYEQYFGPGTRLTVT.

The CDR3 region is CASSVRVGAGPYEQYF. The CDR3, as DNA: TGTGCCAGCAGTGTCCGGGTGGGGGCCGGGCCCTACGAGCAGTACTTC. The chain is built from TRBV6-1 and TRBJ2-7; TRBD1 is a possible D gene (6 bases). This CDR3 is 16 amino acids long. The germline CDR1 and CDR2 sequences are MNHNS and SASEGT. V lost 4 bases, J lost 2 bases, and 18 bases lay in between.

The CDR3 spells CASSQLPVDEQYF. In DNA, the CDR3 is TGTGCCAGCAGCCAACTGCCGGTTGACGAGCAGTACTTC. The genes are TRBV14 and TRBJ2-7, with no clear D. V dropped 2 bases and J dropped 5 bases, with 10 bases sitting between them. This CDR3 has 13 residues. The germline V gene encodes CDR1 SGHDN and CDR2 FVKESK.

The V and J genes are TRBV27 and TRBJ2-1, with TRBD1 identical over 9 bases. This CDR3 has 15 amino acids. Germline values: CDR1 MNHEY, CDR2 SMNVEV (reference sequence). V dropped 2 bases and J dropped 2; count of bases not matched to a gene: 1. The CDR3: CASSLRTGAYNEQFF. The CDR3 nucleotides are TGTGCCAGCAGTTTAAGGACAGGGGCCTACAATGAGCAGTTCTTC.

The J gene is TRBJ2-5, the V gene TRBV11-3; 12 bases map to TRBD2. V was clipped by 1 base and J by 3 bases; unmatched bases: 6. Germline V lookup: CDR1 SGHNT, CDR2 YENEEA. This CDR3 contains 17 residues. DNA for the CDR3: TGTGCCAGCAGCTTAGGGCTTTGGACTAGCGGGGAAGAGACCCAGTACTTC. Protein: CASSLGLWTSGEETQYF.

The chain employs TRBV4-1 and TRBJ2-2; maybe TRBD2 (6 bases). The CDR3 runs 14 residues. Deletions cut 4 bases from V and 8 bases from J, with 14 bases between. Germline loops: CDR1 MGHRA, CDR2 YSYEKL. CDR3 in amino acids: CASSRQQEGGELFF. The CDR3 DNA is TGCGCCAGCAGCCGACAACAGGAGGGAGGGGAGCTGTTTTTT.

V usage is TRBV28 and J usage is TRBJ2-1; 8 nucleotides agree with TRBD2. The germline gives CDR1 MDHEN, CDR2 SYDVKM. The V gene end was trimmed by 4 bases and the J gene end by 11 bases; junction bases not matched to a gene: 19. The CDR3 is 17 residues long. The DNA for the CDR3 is TGTGCCAGCAGTTCCCCGCTTGAACTAGCGGAGGTAGGGCAGCAGTTCTTC. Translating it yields CASSSPLELAEVGQQFF.

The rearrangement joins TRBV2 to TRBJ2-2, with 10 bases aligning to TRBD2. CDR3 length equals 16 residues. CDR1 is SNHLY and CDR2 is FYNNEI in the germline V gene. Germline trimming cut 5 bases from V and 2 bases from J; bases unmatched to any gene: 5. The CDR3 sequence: CASSSSGGENTGELFF. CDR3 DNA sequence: TGTGCCAGCAGTTCAAGCGGGGGGGAAAACACCGGGGAGCTGTTTTTT.

This CDR3 reads CASSLAGTGRSPQHF. CDR3 coding DNA: TGCGCCAGCAGCTTGGCCGGGACAGGGAGATCCCCCCAGCATTTT. The V gene is TRBV5-1, the J gene TRBJ1-5; TRBD1 matches at 9 bases. With 0 bases clipped from V and 10 bases from J, the junction kept 8 bases outside the gene matches. This CDR3 is built from 15 residues. In germline, CDR1 is SGHRS, CDR2 YFSETQ.

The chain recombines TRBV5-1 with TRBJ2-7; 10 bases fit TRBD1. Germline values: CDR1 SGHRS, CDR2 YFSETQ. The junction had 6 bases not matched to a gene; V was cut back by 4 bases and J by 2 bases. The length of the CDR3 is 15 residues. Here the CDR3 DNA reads TGCGCCAGCAGCCACGGGACAGGGGTAACCTACGAGCAGTACTTC. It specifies CASSHGTGVTYEQYF.

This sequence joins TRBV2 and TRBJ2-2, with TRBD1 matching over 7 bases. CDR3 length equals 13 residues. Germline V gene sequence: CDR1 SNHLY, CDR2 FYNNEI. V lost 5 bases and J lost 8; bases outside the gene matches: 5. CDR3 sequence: CASSPQGIGELFF. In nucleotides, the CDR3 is TGTGCCAGCAGTCCACAGGGGATTGGGGAGCTGTTTTTT.

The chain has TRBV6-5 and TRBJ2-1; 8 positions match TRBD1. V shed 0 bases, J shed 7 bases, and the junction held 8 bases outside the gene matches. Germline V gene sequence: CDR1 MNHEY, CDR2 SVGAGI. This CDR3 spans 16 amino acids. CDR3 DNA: TGTGCCAGCAGTTACTCAGGCCCAGGGGGCGCGAATGAGCAGTTCTTC. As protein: CASSYSGPGGANEQFF.

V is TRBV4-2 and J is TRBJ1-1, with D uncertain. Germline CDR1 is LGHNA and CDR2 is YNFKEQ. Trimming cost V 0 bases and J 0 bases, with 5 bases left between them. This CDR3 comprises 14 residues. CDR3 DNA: TGTGCCAGCAGCCAAGATCTCCTGAACACTGAAGCTTTCTTT. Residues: CASSQDLLNTEAFF.

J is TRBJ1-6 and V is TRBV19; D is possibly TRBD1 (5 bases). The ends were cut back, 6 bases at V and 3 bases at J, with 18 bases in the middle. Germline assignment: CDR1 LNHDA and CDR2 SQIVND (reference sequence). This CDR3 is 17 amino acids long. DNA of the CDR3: TGTGCCAGTAGAGGAGGGACCATAAGTTTCTATAATTCACCCCTCCACTTT. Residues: CASRGGTISFYNSPLHF.

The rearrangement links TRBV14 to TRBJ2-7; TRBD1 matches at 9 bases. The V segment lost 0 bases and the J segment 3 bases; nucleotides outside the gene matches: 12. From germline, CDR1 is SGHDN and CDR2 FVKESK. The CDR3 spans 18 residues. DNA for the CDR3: TGTGCCAGCAGCCAAGATGGTTTTACAGGGGGCATCGGCTACGAGCAGTACTTC. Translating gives CASSQDGFTGGIGYEQYF.

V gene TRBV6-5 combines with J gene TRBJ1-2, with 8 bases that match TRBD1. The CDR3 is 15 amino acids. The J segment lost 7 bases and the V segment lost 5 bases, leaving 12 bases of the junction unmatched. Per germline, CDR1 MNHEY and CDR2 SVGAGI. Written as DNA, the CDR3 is TGTGCCAGCAGTCTTACAGGGGGGTTTGTTATTGGCTACACCTTC. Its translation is CASSLTGGFVIGYTF.

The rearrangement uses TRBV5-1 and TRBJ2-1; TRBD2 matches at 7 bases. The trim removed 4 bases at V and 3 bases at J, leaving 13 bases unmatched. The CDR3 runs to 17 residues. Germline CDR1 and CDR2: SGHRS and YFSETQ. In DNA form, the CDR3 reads TGCGCCAGCAGCGCATCTTTTAAGCGGGATTACTACAATGAGCAGTTCTTC. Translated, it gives CASSASFKRDYYNEQFF.

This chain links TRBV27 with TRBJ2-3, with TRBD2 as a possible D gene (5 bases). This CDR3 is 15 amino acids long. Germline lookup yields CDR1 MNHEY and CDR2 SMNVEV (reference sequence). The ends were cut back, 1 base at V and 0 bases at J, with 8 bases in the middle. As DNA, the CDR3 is TGTGCCAGCAGTTTATGGACGGGAAGCACAGATACGCAGTATTTT. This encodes CASSLWTGSTDTQYF.

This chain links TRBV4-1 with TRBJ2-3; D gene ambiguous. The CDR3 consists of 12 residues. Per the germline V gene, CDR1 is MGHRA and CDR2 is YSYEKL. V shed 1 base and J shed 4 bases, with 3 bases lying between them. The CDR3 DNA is TGCGCCAGCAGCCAAGGAGCAGATACGCAGTATTTT. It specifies CASSQGADTQYF.

CDR3 amino acids: CASSLVSETQYF. The CDR3 nucleotides read TGTGCCAGCAGCTTAGTTTCGGAGACCCAGTACTTC. The chain recombines TRBV7-2 with TRBJ2-5; no firm D call. The germline V and J ends were trimmed by 1 base and 5 bases, with 5 bases remaining between them. The CDR3 totals 12 residues. Germline V gene data show CDR1 as SGHTA and CDR2 as FQGNSA.

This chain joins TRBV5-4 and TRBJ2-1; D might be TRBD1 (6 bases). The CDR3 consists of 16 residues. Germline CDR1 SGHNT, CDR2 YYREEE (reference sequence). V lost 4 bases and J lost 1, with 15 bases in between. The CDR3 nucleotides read TGTGCCAGCAGCACCCAGGGGCAGGCTTCCTACAATGAGCAGTTCTTC. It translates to CASSTQGQASYNEQFF. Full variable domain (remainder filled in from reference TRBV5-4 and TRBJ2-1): ETGVTQSPTHLIKTRGQQVTLRCSSQSGHNTVSWYQQALGQGPQFIFQYYREEENGRGNFPPRFSGLQFPNYSSELNVNALELDDSALYLCASSTQGQASYNEQFFGPGTRLTVL.

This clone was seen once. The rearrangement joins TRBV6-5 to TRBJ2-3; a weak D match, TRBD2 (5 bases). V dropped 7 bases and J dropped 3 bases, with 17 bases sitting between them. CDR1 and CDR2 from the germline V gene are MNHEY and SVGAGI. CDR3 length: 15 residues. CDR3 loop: CASKRAAAPTDTQYF. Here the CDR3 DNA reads TGTGCCAGCAAGAGGGCCGCCGCGCCGACAGATACGCAGTATTTT.